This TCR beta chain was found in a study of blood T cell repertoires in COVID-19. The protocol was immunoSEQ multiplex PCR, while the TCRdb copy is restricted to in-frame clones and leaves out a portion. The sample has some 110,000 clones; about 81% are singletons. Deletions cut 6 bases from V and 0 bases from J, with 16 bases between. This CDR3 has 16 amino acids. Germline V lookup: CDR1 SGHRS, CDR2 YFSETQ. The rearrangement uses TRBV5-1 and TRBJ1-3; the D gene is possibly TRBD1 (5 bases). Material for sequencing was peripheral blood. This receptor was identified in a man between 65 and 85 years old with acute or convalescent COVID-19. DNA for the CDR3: TGCGCCAGCACCCCCGGCGGCGGGGGCTCTGGAAACACCATATATTTT. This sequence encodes CASTPGGGGSGNTIYF.